Following are 14 T cell receptor beta chains from one sample sequenced in a study of cytomegalovirus exposure and HLA in healthy donors. This PCR relied on a set of 60 Vbeta primers and 13 Jbeta primers. Profiled with immunoSEQ multiplex PCR; TCRdb holds only in-frame clones, not every one. The sample records approximately 290,000 clones, about four fifths being singletons. Input material: PBMCs. The receptors were sampled from a girl aged 2 to 10 in good health and CMV-seronegative.

The V call is TRBV7-8, the J call TRBJ2-1; 9 bases are a match to TRBD2. In germline, CDR1 is SGHVS, CDR2 FQNEAQ. The CDR3 consists of 15 residues. V lost 5 bases and J lost 8; bases outside the gene matches: 10. DNA for the CDR3: TGTGCCAGCAGCCCCAGGACTAGCGTTAGCCATGAGCAGTTCTTC. It specifies CASSPRTSVSHEQFF.

The V gene is TRBV4-2, the J gene TRBJ2-7, with 11 bases aligning to TRBD2. The CDR3 is made up of 17 amino acids. Germline V gene lookup returns CDR1 LGHNA and CDR2 YNFKEQ. J lost 0 bases, V lost 0 bases, and 4 bases had no gene match. CDR3 protein: CASSQDGSGRASYEQYF. CDR3 nucleotide sequence: TGTGCCAGCAGCCAAGATGGTAGCGGGAGGGCCTCCTACGAGCAGTACTTC.

The rearrangement uses TRBV5-1 and TRBJ1-2, with 10 nucleotides matching TRBD1. The CDR3 sequence is 14 residues long. The V gene end was trimmed by 4 bases and the J gene end by 8 bases; junction bases not matched to a gene: 8. Germline V gives CDR1 SGHRS, CDR2 YFSETQ. CDR3 DNA: TGCGCCAGCAGCGTCGACAGGGGGCTGGAAGGCTACACCTTC. Amino acid sequence: CASSVDRGLEGYTF.

The chain links TRBV11-3 to TRBJ2-2, with 8 bases that match TRBD2. The V and J ends lost 5 bases and 6 bases, in that order; junction bases with no gene match: 11. This CDR3 has 16 residues. Per the germline V gene, CDR1 is SGHNT and CDR2 is YENEEA. The CDR3 protein is CASSPLGGGPPGELFF. The CDR3 coding sequence is TGTGCCAGCAGCCCGCTAGGCGGGGGGCCCCCCGGGGAGCTGTTTTTT.

The gene calls are TRBV18 and TRBJ2-1; 9 bases agree with TRBD1. Trimming removed 8 bases from V and 5 bases from J; junction bases left unmatched: 7. Germline V lookup: CDR1 KGHSH, CDR2 LQKENI. The CDR3 consists of 14 residues. The CDR3 nucleotides are TGTGCCAGCGCAACCGGGACAGGGAACAATGAGCAGTTCTTC. It specifies CASATGTGNNEQFF.

This sequence joins TRBV6-1 and TRBJ1-1; no reliable D call. The CDR3 has 11 amino acids. Germline V gene data show CDR1 as MNHNS and CDR2 as SASEGT. Trimming cost V 8 bases and J 5 bases, with 9 bases left between them. The CDR3 nucleotides are TGTGCCAGCCTGCGCGTGACTGAAGCTTTCTTT. Its translation is CASLRVTEAFF.

The V and J genes are TRBV19 and TRBJ1-1; 8 bases map to TRBD1. The germline V gene encodes CDR1 LNHDA and CDR2 SQIVND (reference sequence). V lost 7 bases, J lost 1 base, and 14 bases stayed unmatched. The CDR3 has 17 amino acids. CDR3 amino acids: CASNRDRGGGQNTEAFF. For the CDR3, the DNA is TGTGCCAGTAACAGAGACAGGGGCGGGGGCCAGAACACTGAAGCTTTCTTT. Drawing the rest from reference TRBV19 and TRBJ1-1, the complete variable domain is DGGITQSPKYLFRKEGQNVTLSCEQNLNHDAMYWYRQDPGQGLRLIYYSQIVNDFQKGDIAEGYSVSREKKESFPLTVTSAQKNPTAFYLCASNRDRGGGQNTEAFFGQGTRLTVV.

V usage is TRBV27 and J usage is TRBJ2-1; TRBD2 might be the D (5 bases). The V gene's germline CDR1 is MNHEY and CDR2 SMNVEV (reference sequence). The CDR3 has 13 amino acids. The V end lost 4 bases, the J end lost 7 bases, and 11 bases lay between the germline ends. The CDR3 DNA reads as TGTGCCAGCAGTTCCTCTACGGGGAATGAGCAGTTCTTC. Translating gives CASSSSTGNEQFF.

The chain combines TRBV6-5 with TRBJ2-1; TRBD2 matches 12 bases. This CDR3 comprises 15 residues. V dropped 0 bases and J dropped 7; count of bases not matched to a gene: 1. Germline CDR1 MNHEY, CDR2 SVGAGI. The CDR3 is CASSYSTSGSNEQFF. The CDR3 coding sequence is TGTGCCAGCAGTTACTCGACTAGCGGGAGTAATGAGCAGTTCTTC.

The rearrangement links TRBV4-2 to TRBJ2-1; 13 bases agree with TRBD2. With V trimmed by 4 bases and J by 4 bases, 4 bases remained unmatched. The CDR3 has 16 amino acids. In germline, CDR1 is LGHNA, CDR2 YNFKEQ. CDR3 DNA sequence: TGTGCCAGCAGCCTCGGACTAGCGGGGGTGTACAATGAGCAGTTCTTC. Its protein product is CASSLGLAGVYNEQFF.

This clone has just one count. This chain uses TRBV18 with TRBJ1-3, with D perhaps TRBD1 (6 bases). Germline CDR1 and CDR2: KGHSH and LQKENI. V shed 6 bases and J shed 3 bases, with 18 bases lying between them. CDR3 length: 16 amino acids. This CDR3 is CASSLTGGQFGNTIYF. CDR3 nucleotide sequence: TGTGCCAGCTCCCTTACGGGTGGACAGTTTGGAAACACCATATATTTT. The complete variable domain, with remaining parts taken from reference TRBV18 and TRBJ1-3, reads NAGVMQNPRHLVRRRGQEARLRCSPMKGHSHVYWYRQLPEEGLKFMVYLQKENIIDESGMPKERFSAEFPKEGPSILRIQQVVRGDSAAYFCASSLTGGQFGNTIYFGEGSWLTVV.

In its sample, this clone was seen a few times. V and J are TRBV5-4 and TRBJ1-6; tentatively, D is TRBD1 (5 bases). The germline gives CDR1 SGHNT, CDR2 YYREEE (reference sequence). The V end lost 2 bases, the J end lost 3 bases, and 9 bases lay between the germline ends. The CDR3 length is 15 residues. For the CDR3, the DNA is TGTGCCAGCAGCTTTGGACAAAGCTATAATTCACCCCTCCACTTT. It specifies CASSFGQSYNSPLHF.

This sequence joins TRBV7-3 and TRBJ1-2; weak D call: TRBD1 (6 bases). Germline V gene lookup returns CDR1 SGHTA and CDR2 FQGTGA. V lost 8 bases to trimming and J lost 5 bases, with 21 bases between them. The CDR3 length is 15 residues. CDR3 DNA sequence: TGTGCCAGCCCCCAAAGCCCAGGGGCAGGGTATGGCTACACCTTC. Protein: CASPQSPGAGYGYTF. The whole variable domain, remainder taken from reference TRBV7-3 and TRBJ1-2, is GAGVSQTPSNKVTEKGKYVELRCDPISGHTALYWYRQSLGQGPEFLIYFQGTGAADDSGLPNDRFFAVRPEGSVSTLKIQRTERGDSAVYLCASPQSPGAGYGYTFGSGTRLTVV.

This sequence joins TRBV5-5 and TRBJ1-2; no reliable D call. V lost 4 bases and J 1 base, leaving 11 bases between the germline ends. The CDR3 is made up of 14 amino acids. The germline gives CDR1 SGHKS, CDR2 YYEKEE (reference sequence). CDR3 DNA: TGTGCCAGCAGCCAGAACGGGTTTAACTATGGCTACACCTTC. This codes for CASSQNGFNYGYTF.